A selection of T cell receptor beta chains follows, all from one sample in a study of T cells after yellow fever vaccination. In TCRdb, the 5' RACE reads were re-called with MiXCR into one record per CDR3 protein. The data show over 300,000 distinct CDR3 sequences, 3.6% seen once. The specimen was PBMCs, collected on the day of the yellow fever booster vaccination. The receptors shown here come from a young man who received the YFV17D yellow fever vaccine. The CDR3 runs from the conserved cysteine through the conserved F or W. A D gene is named only where the DNA matches it firmly. Expanded clones get a size class; other rows say once, few or many, or leave the size out.

>NA|few|TRBV9|TRBJ2-2
TGTGCCAGTCAACGAACTCCAGTGGACACCGGGGAGCTGTTTTTT
CASQRTPVDTGELFF
>NA|many|TRBV12-3/TRBV12-4|TRBJ2-7
TGTGCCAGCAGTTTAACAATCCAGGGCAAAGACTTC
CASSLTIQGKDF
>NA|NA|TRBV6-5|TRBJ1-6
TGTGCCAGCAGTCCAAAGGGAGGGGGGACTCTCTCCTATAATTCACCCCTCCACTTT
CASSPKGGGTLSYNSPLHF
>TRBD2|NA|TRBV11-2|TRBJ2-5
TGTGCCAGCGAATCGGATGGACTAGCGGTCCGGGGGACCCAGTACTTC
CASESDGLAVRGTQYF
>TRBD2|many|TRBV20-1|TRBJ2-1
TGCAGTGCTAGTGTAGCGGGGGGGCGTGAGCAGTTCTTC
CSASVAGGREQFF
>NA|few|TRBV6-5|TRBJ1-1
TGTGCCAGCCAAGGGGCCACTGAAGCTTTCTTT
CASQGATEAFF
>TRBD1|many|TRBV20-1|TRBJ1-1
TGCAGTGCTAGACGGACAGGGAACACTGAAGCTTTCTTT
CSARRTGNTEAFF
>TRBD2|NA|TRBV6-6|TRBJ2-3
TGTGCCAGCAGTTCCCCCTTCGGGGGGGGGACCACAGATACGCAGTATTTT
CASSSPFGGGTTDTQYF
>NA|many|TRBV12-3/TRBV12-4|TRBJ1-5
TGTGCCAGCAGTTTGGGACTGAGAAATCAGCCCCAGCATTTT
CASSLGLRNQPQHF
>TRBD1|many|TRBV11-3|TRBJ2-1
TGTGCCAGCAGCACTCGGGTGGGGGACAGGGACAATGAGCAGTTCTTC
CASSTRVGDRDNEQFF
>NA|NA|TRBV11-2|TRBJ2-6
TGTGCCAGCAGGCTGATCGGGCCCTTAGGGGCCAACGTCCTGACTTTC
CASRLIGPLGANVLTF
>NA|NA|TRBV27|TRBJ2-3
TGTGCCAGCAGTTTAGAACCGTACACAGATACGCAGTATTTT
CASSLEPYTDTQYF
>NA|few|TRBV7-9|TRBJ1-1
TGTGCCAGCAGCTCCCAGGGTATACTCTCCACTGAAGCTTTCTTT
CASSSQGILSTEAFF
>NA|many|TRBV4-3|TRBJ2-3
TGCGCCAGCAGCCAAGATGCGGGGGATACGCAGTATTTT
CASSQDAGDTQYF
>NA|many|TRBV7-6|TRBJ2-1
TGTGCCAGCAGCTTAGGGGGCCTGGGTGAGCAGTTCTTC
CASSLGGLGEQFF
>NA|few|TRBV5-5|TRBJ1-6
TGTGCCAGCAACTTTCAACCCGATTCACCCCTCCACTTT
CASNFQPDSPLHF
>NA|NA|TRBV5-1|TRBJ1-6
TGCGCCAGCAGCTTGATGGGACAAAATTCACCCCTCCACTTT
CASSLMGQNSPLHF
>TRBD1|few|TRBV19|TRBJ1-5
TGTGCCAGTAGTAGCACAGGGGTGGATCAGCCCCAGCATTTT
CASSSTGVDQPQHF
>NA|NA|TRBV20-1|TRBJ2-3
TGCAGTGCTAGAGTAGACAGTGGAGGCACAGATACGCAGTATTTT
CSARVDSGGTDTQYF
>NA|NA|TRBV19|TRBJ2-3
TGTGCCAGTAGTATAGGTCGGGGGGCACACACAGATACGCAGTATTTT
CASSIGRGAHTDTQYF
>TRBD2|many|TRBV7-9|TRBJ2-1
TGTGCCAGCAGCTCCACTAGCGGGGGGGTATCCTACAATGAGCAGTTCTTC
CASSSTSGGVSYNEQFF
>NA|few|TRBV29-1|TRBJ1-1
TGCAGCGTTACCGGCGACGTAGAGGTCCGGAACACTGAAGCTTTCTTT
CSVTGDVEVRNTEAFF
>NA|NA|TRBV23-1|TRBJ1-5
TGCGCCAGCAGTCGTGTAGTAAGGGACACCTCTAGCAATCAGCCCCAGCATTTT
CASSRVVRDTSSNQPQHF
>TRBD2|many|TRBV13|TRBJ2-5
TGTGCCAGCAGCTTAGGCCCTACTAGCGGGGACCAAGAGACCCAGTACTTC
CASSLGPTSGDQETQYF
>TRBD2|many|TRBV20-1|TRBJ2-1
TGCAGTGCTAGAGACGCGACTAGCGGGGGCCACAATGAGCAGTTCTTC
CSARDATSGGHNEQFF
>TRBD1|NA|TRBV12-3/TRBV12-4|TRBJ1-5
TGTGCCAGCAGCCGCCGACAGGGACTTAGCGGTCAGCCCCAGCATTTT
CASSRRQGLSGQPQHF
>NA|NA|TRBV20-1|TRBJ1-5
TGCAGTGCTGCCCCGGGACCGACAAATCAGCCCCAGCATTTT
CSAAPGPTNQPQHF
>TRBD1|many|TRBV27|TRBJ2-1
TGTGCCAGCAGTTTTGGACAGGGGGTTTACAATGAGCAGTTCTTC
CASSFGQGVYNEQFF